This T cell receptor beta chain appears in the sequencing data of a study of regulatory T cells in long-lasting Graves disease (dated by TCRdb to 2020 to 2023). As for the study more broadly: Persistent Graves' disease was defined as persistently positive TSH receptor autoantibodies together with antithyroid drug treatment for over 5 years. This study used TCR sequencing and RNA sequencing of peripheral blood to compare persistent Graves' disease patients against newly diagnosed Graves' disease patients. The study took place in China and was registered as a clinical trial. A total of around 35 samples were covered by TCR sequencing, comprising some 13 persistent and around 20 newly diagnosed Graves' disease patients. Persistent Graves' disease patients in the clinical cohort had taken antithyroid drugs for approximately ten years on average. Points the paper makes about the study in general: Because the primary lesion, thyroid tissue, could not be accessed, the study looked at peripheral blood alone. The small sample size was acknowledged by the authors as a limitation that may reduce accuracy. Preferential use of TRBV28, TRBJ1-2 and TRBJ2-5 was observed in persistent disease, whereas TRBV20-1 and TRBJ2-1 were favored in newly diagnosed disease. More public clonotypes were shared among persistent patients (around 3,000) than among newly diagnosed patients (more than 900). Compared with newly diagnosed patients, persistent Graves' disease patients had lower TCR Shannon entropy and fewer highly expanded clones, which suggests clonal expansion. Sequencing and analysis were restricted to the TCR beta chain.

Library construction relied on multiplex PCR. TCRdb records Illumina HiSeq 4000 as the sequencer. To build TCR beta libraries, CDR3 regions were amplified by Arm-PCR using iRepertoire HTBI primers. Before sequencing, the PCR products underwent gel purification. As for the authors' bioinformatics: Gene usage analysis of CDR3 amino acid clonotypes relied on the approximately 62 TRBV and 15 or so TRBJ segments identified across samples. COPE and FqMerger were used to merge filtered high-quality paired reads into contigs. BLAST was used to align contigs to the IMGT TRBV, TRBD and TRBJ reference genes, and CDR3 was defined following IMGT. Any clonotype with a frequency above 0.1% was counted as a highly expanded clone. Repertoire diversity was measured by Shannon entropy, and V-J evenness by the Gini coefficient. Clonotypes shared by more than one individual were considered public. TCRdb itself trimmed the public reads at Q25 with fastp, ran MiXCR and retained productive beta chains. CDR3 protein sequences are deduplicated, and each keeps its most common genes and DNA. TCRdb, not the original authors, processed these V and J calls. The sample includes approximately 400,000 distinct CDR3 sequences, with about 20% observed a single time. The ten most abundant clones make up under 25% of the sample.

The CDR1 and CDR2 encoded by the germline V gene are KGHDR and SFDVKD. Trimmed from V: 7 bases; trimmed from J: 3 bases; junction bases lacking a gene match: 19. The CDR3 spans 19 residues, from the cysteine through the phenylalanine. Only the CDR3 part of the read is kept: 57 bases, read in frame from the first base. In the paper's terms, the time point label means: persistent/refractory GD, antithyroid drugs over 5 years with positive TRAb. For both TCR sequencing and RNA sequencing, RNA was extracted from PBMCs in TRIzol. Graves' disease was diagnosed according to American Thyroid Association guidelines. Patients for the study were recruited at an endocrinology department in Xi'an, China. From each patient, about 9 milliliters of peripheral blood was collected into an EDTA anticoagulant tube. Ficoll Paque Plus density gradient separation was used to isolate PBMCs, and no further T cell sorting was performed. RNA quality was checked with an Agilent 2100 Bioanalyzer and agarose gel, and concentration with a NanoDrop 2000.

Points on this clonotype: Its antigen target is currently unknown. Base qualities were left out, and no much larger clone turns up one base away.

This receptor chain uses TRBV24-1 and TRBJ2-2, with TRBD2 matching 7 junction bases. Sample: peripheral blood mononuclear cells (PBMCs), taken when the disease was refractory, from a patient treated with antithyroid drugs. This clonotype originated in a female donor with Graves disease. The sequenced DNA is TGTGCCACCAGCATCAGCGGGGAGGAAATGACTAAGGACACCGGGGAGCTGTTTTTT. Translation gives CATSISGEEMTKDTGELFF.